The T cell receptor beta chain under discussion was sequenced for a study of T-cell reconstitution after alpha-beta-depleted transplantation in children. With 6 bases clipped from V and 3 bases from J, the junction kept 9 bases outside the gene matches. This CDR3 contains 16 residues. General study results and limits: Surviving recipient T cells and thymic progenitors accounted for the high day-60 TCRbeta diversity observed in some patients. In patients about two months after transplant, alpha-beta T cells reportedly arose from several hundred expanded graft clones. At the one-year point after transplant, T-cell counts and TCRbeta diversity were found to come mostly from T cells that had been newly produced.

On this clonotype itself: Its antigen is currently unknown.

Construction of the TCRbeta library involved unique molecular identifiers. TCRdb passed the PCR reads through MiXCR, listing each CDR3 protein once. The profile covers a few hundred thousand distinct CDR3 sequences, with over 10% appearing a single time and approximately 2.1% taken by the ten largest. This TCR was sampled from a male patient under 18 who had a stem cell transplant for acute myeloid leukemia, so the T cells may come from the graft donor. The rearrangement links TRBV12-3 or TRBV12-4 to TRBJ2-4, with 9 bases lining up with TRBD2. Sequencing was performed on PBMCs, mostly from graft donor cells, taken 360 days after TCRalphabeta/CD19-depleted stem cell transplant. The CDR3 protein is CASSLLAGEVKNIQYF. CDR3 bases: TGTGCCAGCAGCCTACTAGCGGGTGAGGTCAAAAACATTCAGTACTTC.